This TCR beta chain came from a study of T cells after yellow fever vaccination. Study results and caveats: Once the booster was given, most primary-vaccination clones reappeared, at around 95% for CD4 and roughly 86% for CD8. A faster peak, day 5 versus 15, was reached by the weaker secondary response.

This CDR3 is 16 amino acids long. Germline loops: CDR1 SGDLS, CDR2 YYNGEE. V lost 4 bases, J lost 7 bases, and 10 bases stayed unmatched. Template switching by 5'RACE produced TCR cDNA, adding a universal primer site and UMIs. TCRdb processed the 5' RACE reads anew with MiXCR; each CDR3 protein has one entry. The sample comprises hundreds of thousands of distinct CDR3 sequences, around 12% of which are singletons, and about 3% rests with the top ten. A note on this clonotype: Its antigen is still unknown.

This clonotype was sampled from a young man who received the YFV17D yellow fever vaccine. Sample: CD4+ T cells sorted from PBMCs, taken 15 days after the yellow fever booster vaccination. This sequence joins TRBV9 and TRBJ2-4, with 11 positions matching TRBD1. This CDR3 is CASSPRGDRGWNIQYF. The CDR3 nucleotides are TGTGCCAGCAGCCCTAGAGGGGACAGGGGGTGGAACATTCAGTACTTC.